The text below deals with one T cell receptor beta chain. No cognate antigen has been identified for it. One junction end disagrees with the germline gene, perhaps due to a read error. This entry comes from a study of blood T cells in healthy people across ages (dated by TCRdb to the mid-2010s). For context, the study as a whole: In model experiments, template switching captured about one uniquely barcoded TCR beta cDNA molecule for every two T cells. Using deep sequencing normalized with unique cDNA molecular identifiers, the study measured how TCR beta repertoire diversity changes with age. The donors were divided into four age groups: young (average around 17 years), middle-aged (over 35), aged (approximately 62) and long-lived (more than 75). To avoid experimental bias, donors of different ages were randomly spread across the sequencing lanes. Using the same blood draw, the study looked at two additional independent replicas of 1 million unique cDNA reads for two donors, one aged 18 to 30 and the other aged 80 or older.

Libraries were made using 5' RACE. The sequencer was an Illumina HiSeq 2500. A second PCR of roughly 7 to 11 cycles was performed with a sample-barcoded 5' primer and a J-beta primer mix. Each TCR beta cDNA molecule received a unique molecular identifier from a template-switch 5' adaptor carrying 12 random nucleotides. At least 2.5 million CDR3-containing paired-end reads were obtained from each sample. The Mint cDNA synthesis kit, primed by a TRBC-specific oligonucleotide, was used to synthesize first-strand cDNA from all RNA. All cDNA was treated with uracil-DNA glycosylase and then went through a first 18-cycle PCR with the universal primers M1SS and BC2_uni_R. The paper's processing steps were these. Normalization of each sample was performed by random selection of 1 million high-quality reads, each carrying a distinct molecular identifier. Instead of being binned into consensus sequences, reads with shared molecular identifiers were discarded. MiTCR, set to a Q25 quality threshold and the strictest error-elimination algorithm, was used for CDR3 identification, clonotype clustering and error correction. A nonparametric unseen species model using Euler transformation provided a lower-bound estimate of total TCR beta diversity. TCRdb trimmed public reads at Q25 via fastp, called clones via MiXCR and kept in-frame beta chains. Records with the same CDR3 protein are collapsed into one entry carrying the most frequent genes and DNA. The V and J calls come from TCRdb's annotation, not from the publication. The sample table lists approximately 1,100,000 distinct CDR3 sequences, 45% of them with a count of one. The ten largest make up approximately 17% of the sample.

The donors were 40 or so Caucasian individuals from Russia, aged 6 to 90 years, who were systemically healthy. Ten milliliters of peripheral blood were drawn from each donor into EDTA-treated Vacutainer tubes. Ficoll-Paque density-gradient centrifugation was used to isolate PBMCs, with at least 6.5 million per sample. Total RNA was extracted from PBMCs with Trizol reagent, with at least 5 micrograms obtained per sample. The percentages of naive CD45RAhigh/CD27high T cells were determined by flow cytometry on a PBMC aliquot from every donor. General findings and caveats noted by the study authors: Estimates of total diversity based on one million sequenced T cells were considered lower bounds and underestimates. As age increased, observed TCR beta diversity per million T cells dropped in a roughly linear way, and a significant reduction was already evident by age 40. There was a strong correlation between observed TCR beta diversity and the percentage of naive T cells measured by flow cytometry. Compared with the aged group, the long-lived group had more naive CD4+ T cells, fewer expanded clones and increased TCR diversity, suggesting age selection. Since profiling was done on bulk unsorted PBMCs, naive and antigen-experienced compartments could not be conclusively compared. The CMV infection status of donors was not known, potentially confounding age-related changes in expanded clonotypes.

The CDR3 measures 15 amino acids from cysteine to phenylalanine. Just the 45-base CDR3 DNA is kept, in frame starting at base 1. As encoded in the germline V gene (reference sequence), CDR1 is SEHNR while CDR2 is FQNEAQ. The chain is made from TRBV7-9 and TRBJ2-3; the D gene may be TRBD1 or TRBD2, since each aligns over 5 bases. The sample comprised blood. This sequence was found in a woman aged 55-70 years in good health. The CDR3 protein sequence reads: CANSPTGHSTDTQYF. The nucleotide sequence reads TGTGCCAACAGCCCTACGGGGCATAGCACAGATACGCAGTATTTT.